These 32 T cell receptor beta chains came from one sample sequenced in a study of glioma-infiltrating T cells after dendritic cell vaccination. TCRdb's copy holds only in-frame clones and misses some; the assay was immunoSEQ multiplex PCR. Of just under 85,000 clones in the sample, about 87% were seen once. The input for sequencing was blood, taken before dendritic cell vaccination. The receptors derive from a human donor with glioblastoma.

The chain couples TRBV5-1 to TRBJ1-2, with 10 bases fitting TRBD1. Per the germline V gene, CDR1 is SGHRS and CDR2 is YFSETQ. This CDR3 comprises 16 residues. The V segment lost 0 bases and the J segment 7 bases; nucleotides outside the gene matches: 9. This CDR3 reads CASSLDPGQGSTGYTF. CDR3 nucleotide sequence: TGCGCCAGCAGCTTGGATCCGGGACAGGGGTCTACTGGCTACACCTTC. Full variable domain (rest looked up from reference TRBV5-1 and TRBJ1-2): KAGVTQTPRYLIKTRGQQVTLSCSPISGHRSVSWYQQTPGQGLQFLFEYFSETQRNKGNFPGRFSGRQFSNSRSEMNVSTLELGDSALYLCASSLDPGQGSTGYTFGSGTRLTVV.

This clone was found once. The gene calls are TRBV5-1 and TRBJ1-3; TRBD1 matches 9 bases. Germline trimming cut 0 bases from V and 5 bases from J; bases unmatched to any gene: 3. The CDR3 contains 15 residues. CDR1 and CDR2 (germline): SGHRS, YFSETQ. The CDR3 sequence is CASSLGTGDRNTIYF. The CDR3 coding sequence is TGCGCCAGCAGCTTGGGGACAGGGGACCGAAACACCATATATTTT. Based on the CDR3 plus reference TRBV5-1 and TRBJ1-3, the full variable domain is KAGVTQTPRYLIKTRGQQVTLSCSPISGHRSVSWYQQTPGQGLQFLFEYFSETQRNKGNFPGRFSGRQFSNSRSEMNVSTLELGDSALYLCASSLGTGDRNTIYFGEGSWLTVV.

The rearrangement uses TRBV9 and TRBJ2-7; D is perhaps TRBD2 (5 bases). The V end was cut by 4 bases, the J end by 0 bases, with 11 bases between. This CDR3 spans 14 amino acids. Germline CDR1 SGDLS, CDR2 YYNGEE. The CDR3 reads CASSPTGSSYEQYF. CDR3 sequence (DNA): TGTGCCAGCAGCCCGACGGGAAGCTCCTACGAGCAGTACTTC.

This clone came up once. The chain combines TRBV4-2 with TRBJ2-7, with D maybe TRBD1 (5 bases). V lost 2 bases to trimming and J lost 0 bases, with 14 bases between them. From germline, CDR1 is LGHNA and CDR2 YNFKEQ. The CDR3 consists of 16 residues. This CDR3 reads CASSQIATTASYEQYF. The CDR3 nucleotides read TGTGCCAGCAGCCAAATCGCAACGACAGCCTCCTACGAGCAGTACTTC.

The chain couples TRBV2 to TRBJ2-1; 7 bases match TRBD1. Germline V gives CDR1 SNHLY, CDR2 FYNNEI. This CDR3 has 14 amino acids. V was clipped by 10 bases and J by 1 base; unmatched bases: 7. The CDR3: CANLKQGSYNEQFF. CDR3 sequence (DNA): TGTGCCAACTTAAAACAGGGGTCCTACAATGAGCAGTTCTTC.

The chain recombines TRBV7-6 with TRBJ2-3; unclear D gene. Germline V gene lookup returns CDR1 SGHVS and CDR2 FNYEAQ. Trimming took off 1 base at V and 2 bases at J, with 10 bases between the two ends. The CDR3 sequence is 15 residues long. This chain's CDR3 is CASSLGAQSTDTQYF. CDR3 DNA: TGTGCCAGCAGCTTAGGGGCACAATCCACAGATACGCAGTATTTT.

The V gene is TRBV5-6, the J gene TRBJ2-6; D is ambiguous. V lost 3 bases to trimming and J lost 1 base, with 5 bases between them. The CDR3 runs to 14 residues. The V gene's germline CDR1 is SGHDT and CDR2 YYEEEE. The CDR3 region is CASSSTSGANVLTF. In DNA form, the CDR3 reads TGTGCCAGCAGCTCAACATCTGGGGCCAACGTCCTGACTTTC.

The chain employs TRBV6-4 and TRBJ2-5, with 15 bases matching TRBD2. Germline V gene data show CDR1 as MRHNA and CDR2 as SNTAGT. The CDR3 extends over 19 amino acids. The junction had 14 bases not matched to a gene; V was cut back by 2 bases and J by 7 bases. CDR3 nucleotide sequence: TGTGCCAGCAGTGACCCACCGGGACTAGCGGGAGGTGCTCGTGGGACCCAGTACTTC. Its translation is CASSDPPGLAGGARGTQYF.

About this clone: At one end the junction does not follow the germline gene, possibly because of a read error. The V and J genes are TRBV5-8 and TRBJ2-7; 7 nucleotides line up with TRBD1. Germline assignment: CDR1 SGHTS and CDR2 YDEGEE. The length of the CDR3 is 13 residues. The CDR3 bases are TGTGCCAGCAGTTTGGGACAGAACTACGAGCAGTACTTC. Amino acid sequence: CASSLGQNYEQYF.

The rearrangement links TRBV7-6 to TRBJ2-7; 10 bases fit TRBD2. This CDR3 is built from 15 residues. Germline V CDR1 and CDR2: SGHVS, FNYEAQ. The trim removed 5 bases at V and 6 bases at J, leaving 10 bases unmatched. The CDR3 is CASSQQAGGPGEQYF. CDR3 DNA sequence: TGTGCCAGCAGCCAACAAGCGGGAGGGCCGGGCGAGCAGTACTTC.

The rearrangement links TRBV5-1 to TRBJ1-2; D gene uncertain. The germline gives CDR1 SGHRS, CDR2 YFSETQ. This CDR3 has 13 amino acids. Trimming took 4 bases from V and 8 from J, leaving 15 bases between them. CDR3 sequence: CASSAGTSTGYTF. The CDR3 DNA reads TGCGCCAGCAGCGCGGGAACAAGCACGGGCTACACCTTC.

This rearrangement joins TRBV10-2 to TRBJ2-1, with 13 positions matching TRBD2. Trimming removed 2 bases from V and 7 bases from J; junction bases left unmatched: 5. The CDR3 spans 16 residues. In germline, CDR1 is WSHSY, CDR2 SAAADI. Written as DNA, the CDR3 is TGCGCCAGCAGTGAGAAGAGACTAGCGGGAGGTAATGAGCAGTTCTTC. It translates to CASSEKRLAGGNEQFF.

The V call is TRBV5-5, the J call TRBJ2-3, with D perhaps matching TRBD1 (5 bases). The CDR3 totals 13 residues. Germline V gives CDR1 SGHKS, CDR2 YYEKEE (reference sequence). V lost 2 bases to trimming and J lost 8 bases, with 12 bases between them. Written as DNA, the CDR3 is TGTGCCAGCAGCTTTTCTGGGGCAGGTACGCAGTATTTT. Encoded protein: CASSFSGAGTQYF.

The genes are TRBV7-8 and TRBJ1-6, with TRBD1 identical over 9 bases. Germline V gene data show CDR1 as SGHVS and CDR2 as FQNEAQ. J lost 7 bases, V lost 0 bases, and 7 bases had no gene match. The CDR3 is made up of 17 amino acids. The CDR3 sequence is CASSLAGPGQGNSPLHF. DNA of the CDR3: TGTGCCAGCAGCTTAGCGGGACCGGGACAGGGCAATTCACCCCTCCACTTT.

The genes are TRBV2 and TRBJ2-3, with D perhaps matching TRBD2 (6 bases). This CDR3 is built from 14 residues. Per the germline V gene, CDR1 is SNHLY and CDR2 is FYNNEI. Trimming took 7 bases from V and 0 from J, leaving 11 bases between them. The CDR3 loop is CASTGGASTDTQYF. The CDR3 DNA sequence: TGTGCCAGCACGGGCGGGGCTAGCACAGATACGCAGTATTTT. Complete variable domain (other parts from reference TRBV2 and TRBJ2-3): EPEVTQTPSHQVTQMGQEVILRCVPISNHLYFYWYRQILGQKVEFLVSFYNNEISEKSEIFDDQFSVERPDGSNFTLKIRSTKLEDSAMYFCASTGGASTDTQYFGPGTRLTVL.

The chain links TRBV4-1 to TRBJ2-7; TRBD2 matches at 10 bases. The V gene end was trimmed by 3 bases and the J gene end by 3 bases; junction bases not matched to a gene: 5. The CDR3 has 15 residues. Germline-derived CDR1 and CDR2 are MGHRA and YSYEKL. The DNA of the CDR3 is TGCGCCAGCAGCCAGGTGGGACTAGCGTTCTACGAGCAGTACTTC. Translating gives CASSQVGLAFYEQYF.

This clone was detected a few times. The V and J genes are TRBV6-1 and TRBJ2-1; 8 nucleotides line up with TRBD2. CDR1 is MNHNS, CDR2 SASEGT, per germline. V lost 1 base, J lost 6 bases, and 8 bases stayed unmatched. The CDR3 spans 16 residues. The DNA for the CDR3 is TGTGCCAGCAGTGAAGGTGTCGGGAGGGGATCCAATGAGCAGTTCTTC. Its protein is CASSEGVGRGSNEQFF.

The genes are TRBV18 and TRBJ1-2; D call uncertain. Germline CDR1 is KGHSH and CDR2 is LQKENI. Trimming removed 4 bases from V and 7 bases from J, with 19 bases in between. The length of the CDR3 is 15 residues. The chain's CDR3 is CASSLQHNQLPGYTF. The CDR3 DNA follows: TGTGCCAGCTCACTACAGCATAACCAGCTCCCTGGCTACACCTTC.

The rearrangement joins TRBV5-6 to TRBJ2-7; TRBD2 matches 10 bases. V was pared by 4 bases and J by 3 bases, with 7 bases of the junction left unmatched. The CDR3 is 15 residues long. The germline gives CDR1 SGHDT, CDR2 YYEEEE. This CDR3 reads CASSRGASGGYEQYF. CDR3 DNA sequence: TGTGCCAGCAGCAGGGGGGCTAGCGGGGGCTACGAGCAGTACTTC.

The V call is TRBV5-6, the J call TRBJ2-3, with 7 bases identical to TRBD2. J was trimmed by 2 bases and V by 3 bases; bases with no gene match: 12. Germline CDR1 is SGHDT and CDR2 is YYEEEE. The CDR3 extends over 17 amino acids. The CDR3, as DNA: TGTGCCAGCAGCTCCCAGATAGCGGGCGAATACACAGATACGCAGTATTTT. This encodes CASSSQIAGEYTDTQYF.

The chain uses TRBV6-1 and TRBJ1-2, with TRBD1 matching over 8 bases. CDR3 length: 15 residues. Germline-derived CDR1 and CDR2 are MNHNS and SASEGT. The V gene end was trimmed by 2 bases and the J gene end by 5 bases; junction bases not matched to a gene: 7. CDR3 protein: CASSETGQALYGYTF. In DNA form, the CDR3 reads TGTGCCAGCAGTGAAACGGGACAGGCCTTATATGGCTACACCTTC.

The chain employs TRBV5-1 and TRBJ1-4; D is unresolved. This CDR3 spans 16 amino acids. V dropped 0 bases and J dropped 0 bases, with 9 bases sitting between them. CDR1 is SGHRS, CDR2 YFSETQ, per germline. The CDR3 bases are TGCGCCAGCAGCTTGGCCACGCAGGCAACTAATGAAAAACTGTTTTTT. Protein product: CASSLATQATNEKLFF.

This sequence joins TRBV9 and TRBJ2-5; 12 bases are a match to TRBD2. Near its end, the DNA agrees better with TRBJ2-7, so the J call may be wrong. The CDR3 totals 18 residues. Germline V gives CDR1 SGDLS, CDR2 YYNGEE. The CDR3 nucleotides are TGTGCCAGCAGCGTAGGTCCTAGCGGGGGGGACCAAGGCTACGAGCAGTACTTC. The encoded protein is CASSVGPSGGDQGYEQYF.

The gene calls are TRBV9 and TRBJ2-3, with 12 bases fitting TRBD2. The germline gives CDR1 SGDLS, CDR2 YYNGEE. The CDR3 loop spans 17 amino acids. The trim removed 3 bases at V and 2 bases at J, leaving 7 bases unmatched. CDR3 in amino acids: CASSDPLAGGLTDTQYF. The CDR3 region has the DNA TGTGCCAGCAGCGACCCTCTAGCGGGGGGGCTCACAGATACGCAGTATTTT.

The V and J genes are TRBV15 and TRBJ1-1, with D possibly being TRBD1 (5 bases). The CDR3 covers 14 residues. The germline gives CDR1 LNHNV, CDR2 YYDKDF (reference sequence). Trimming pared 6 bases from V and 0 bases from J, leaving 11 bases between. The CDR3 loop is CATRGPIMNTEAFF. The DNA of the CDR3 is TGTGCCACCAGGGGGCCTATAATGAACACTGAAGCTTTCTTT.

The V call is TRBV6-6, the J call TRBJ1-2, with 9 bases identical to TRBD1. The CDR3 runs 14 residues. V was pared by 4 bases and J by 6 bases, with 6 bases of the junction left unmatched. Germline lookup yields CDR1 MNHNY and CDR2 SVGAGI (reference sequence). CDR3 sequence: CASSSPTGGDGYTF. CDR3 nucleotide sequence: TGTGCCAGCAGTTCGCCGACAGGGGGTGATGGCTACACCTTC.

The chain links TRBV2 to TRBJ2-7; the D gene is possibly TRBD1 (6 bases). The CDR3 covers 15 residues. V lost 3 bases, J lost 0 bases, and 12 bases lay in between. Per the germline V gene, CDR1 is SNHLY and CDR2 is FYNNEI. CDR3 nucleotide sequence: TGTGCCAGCAGTGATCAGGGGCTAAGCTCCTACGAGCAGTACTTC. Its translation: CASSDQGLSSYEQYF.

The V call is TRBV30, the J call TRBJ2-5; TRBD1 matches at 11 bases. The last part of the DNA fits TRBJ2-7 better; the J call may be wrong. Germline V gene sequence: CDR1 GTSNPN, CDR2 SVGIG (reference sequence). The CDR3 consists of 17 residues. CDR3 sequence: CAWSVGAGQGVGYEQYF. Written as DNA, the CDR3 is TGTGCCTGGAGTGTGGGGGCGGGACAGGGGGTTGGGTACGAGCAGTACTTC.

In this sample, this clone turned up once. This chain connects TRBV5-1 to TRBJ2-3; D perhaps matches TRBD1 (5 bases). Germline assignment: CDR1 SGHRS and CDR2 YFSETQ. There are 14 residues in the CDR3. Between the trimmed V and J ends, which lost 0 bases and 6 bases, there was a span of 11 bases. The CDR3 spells CASSLEGFGDTQYF. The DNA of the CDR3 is TGCGCCAGCAGCTTGGAGGGGTTTGGGGATACGCAGTATTTT.

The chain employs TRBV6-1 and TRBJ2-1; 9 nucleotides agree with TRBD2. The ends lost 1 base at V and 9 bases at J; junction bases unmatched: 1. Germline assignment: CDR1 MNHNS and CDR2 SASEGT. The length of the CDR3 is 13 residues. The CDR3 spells CASSEERGAEQFF. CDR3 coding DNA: TGTGCCAGCAGTGAAGAGCGGGGGGCTGAGCAGTTCTTC.

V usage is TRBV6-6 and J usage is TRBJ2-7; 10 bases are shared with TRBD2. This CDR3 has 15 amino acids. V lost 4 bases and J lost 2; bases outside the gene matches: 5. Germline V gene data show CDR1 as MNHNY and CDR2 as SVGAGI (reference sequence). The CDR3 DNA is TGTGCCAGCAGTTTGTCTAGCGGGGGCCCCTACGAGCAGTACTTC. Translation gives CASSLSSGGPYEQYF.

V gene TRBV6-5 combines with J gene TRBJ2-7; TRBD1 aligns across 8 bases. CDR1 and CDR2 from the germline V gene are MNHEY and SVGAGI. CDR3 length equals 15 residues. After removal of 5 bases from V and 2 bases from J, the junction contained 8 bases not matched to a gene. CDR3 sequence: CASSQNRDRTYEQYF. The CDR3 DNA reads TGTGCCAGCAGTCAAAACCGGGACAGGACCTACGAGCAGTACTTC.